A selection of T cell receptor beta chains follows, all from one sample in a study of cytomegalovirus exposure and HLA in healthy donors. The data were produced by immunoSEQ multiplex PCR, yet TCRdb's version contains in-frame clones alone and is incomplete. The repertoire has 180,000 or so clones, approximately 83% of them found once; the top ten carry about 10%. Sequencing input: PBMCs. Receptor source: a man between 18 and 35 years old in good health and CMV-seropositive. CDR3s include the opening cysteine and the closing phenylalanine or tryptophan. Each record gives: V gene, D gene, clone size, J gene, CDR3 DNA, CDR3 protein. A D gene is named only where the DNA matches it firmly. Expanded clones get a size class; other rows say once, few or many, or leave the size out.

v_gene: TRBV9
d_gene: TRBD1
abundance: -
j_gene: TRBJ1-5
CDR3nt: TGTGCCAGCAGCGATACCGACAGGGGAAATCAGCCCCAGCATTTT
CDR3aa: CASSDTDRGNQPQHF

v_gene: TRBV5-5
d_gene: -
abundance: -
j_gene: TRBJ1-3
CDR3nt: TGTGCCAGCAGCCGACCCAAGACAGGCTCTGGAAACACCATATATTTT
CDR3aa: CASSRPKTGSGNTIYF

v_gene: TRBV19
d_gene: TRBD1
abundance: -
j_gene: TRBJ1-2
CDR3nt: TGTGCCAGTAGCCCCCCCCGGACAGGGAATCTCTATGGCTACACCTTC
CDR3aa: CASSPPRTGNLYGYTF

v_gene: TRBV9
d_gene: TRBD1
abundance: once
j_gene: TRBJ1-2
CDR3nt: TGTGCCAGCAGCGTAGGATCCAATACAGGGGTGATGAACTATGGCTACACCTTC
CDR3aa: CASSVGSNTGVMNYGYTF

v_gene: TRBV5-1
d_gene: -
abundance: few
j_gene: TRBJ2-7
CDR3nt: TGCGCCAGCAGCTTGGCCGAGGCGGGGAACTACGAGCAGTACTTC
CDR3aa: CASSLAEAGNYEQYF

v_gene: TRBV19
d_gene: -
abundance: -
j_gene: TRBJ2-1
CDR3nt: TGTGCCAGTAGCGAGACTCTGGGTGCGAACCGGAATGAGCAGTTCTTC
CDR3aa: CASSETLGANRNEQFF

v_gene: TRBV7-9
d_gene: -
abundance: -
j_gene: TRBJ2-7
CDR3nt: TGTGCCAGCAGCAACGGACAGTACTCCTACGAGCAGTACTTC
CDR3aa: CASSNGQYSYEQYF

v_gene: TRBV28
d_gene: -
abundance: once
j_gene: TRBJ1-1
CDR3nt: TGTGCCATCGGATCCGGGGTTGGGACTGAAGCTTTCTTT
CDR3aa: CAIGSGVGTEAFF

v_gene: TRBV5-1
d_gene: TRBD1
abundance: -
j_gene: TRBJ1-6
CDR3nt: TGCGCCAGCAGCTTAGGACAGGGTGATTCACCCCTCCACTTT
CDR3aa: CASSLGQGDSPLHF

v_gene: TRBV21-1
d_gene: -
abundance: few
j_gene: TRBJ1-1
CDR3nt: TGTGCCAGCAGTAGGGAGCCCGTTGAGGGTAGTGGTTATGTCACTGAAGCTTTCTTT
CDR3aa: CASSREPVEGSGYVTEAFF

v_gene: TRBV29-1
d_gene: TRBD1
abundance: -
j_gene: TRBJ1-1
CDR3nt: TGCAGCGTTGAGAACCAGGGGGCGAACACTGAAGCTTTCTTT
CDR3aa: CSVENQGANTEAFF

v_gene: TRBV18
d_gene: TRBD1
abundance: -
j_gene: TRBJ1-4
CDR3nt: TGTGCCAGCTCACAAAGATCCGGGACAGGGCGAGAAAAACTGTTTTTT
CDR3aa: CASSQRSGTGREKLFF

v_gene: TRBV7-9
d_gene: -
abundance: few
j_gene: TRBJ2-7
CDR3nt: TGTGCCAGCAGCCCCGAGTACGAGCAGTACTTC
CDR3aa: CASSPEYEQYF

v_gene: TRBV7-2
d_gene: TRBD1
abundance: few
j_gene: TRBJ2-7
CDR3nt: TGTGCCAGCAGCCTCCGGACAGGCTTCTACGAGCAGTACTTC
CDR3aa: CASSLRTGFYEQYF

v_gene: TRBV7-9
d_gene: -
abundance: -
j_gene: TRBJ2-1
CDR3nt: TGTGCCAGCAGCCTGGCGGGCGGGATCTACAATGAGCAGTTCTTC
CDR3aa: CASSLAGGIYNEQFF

v_gene: TRBV13
d_gene: -
abundance: -
j_gene: TRBJ2-7
CDR3nt: TGTGCCAGCAGCTTAAGCCGTAGTAGCTACGAGCAGTACTTC
CDR3aa: CASSLSRSSYEQYF

v_gene: TRBV5-5
d_gene: TRBD2
abundance: -
j_gene: TRBJ2-5
CDR3nt: TGTGCCAGCAGCTTGGCGGGGTCTGAGCGGGGGTTGAGGGAGACCCAGTACTTC
CDR3aa: CASSLAGSERGLRETQYF

v_gene: TRBV5-1
d_gene: TRBD1
abundance: -
j_gene: TRBJ1-2
CDR3nt: TGCGCCAGCAGCACTAATAATCCCGGGACAGGGATCCACTATGGCTACACCTTC
CDR3aa: CASSTNNPGTGIHYGYTF

v_gene: TRBV5-1
d_gene: -
abundance: few
j_gene: TRBJ2-7
CDR3nt: TGCGCCAGCAGCTTGGGGGGACATGAGCAGTACTTC
CDR3aa: CASSLGGHEQYF

v_gene: TRBV25-1
d_gene: -
abundance: -
j_gene: TRBJ2-1
CDR3nt: TGTGCCAGCAGTGAAATCGAGATCTCCTACAATGAGCAGTTCTTC
CDR3aa: CASSEIEISYNEQFF

v_gene: TRBV10-3
d_gene: -
abundance: -
j_gene: TRBJ2-7
CDR3nt: TGTGCCATCAGTGAGAAGGACAGAACTACGGGTAACGAGCAGTACTTC
CDR3aa: CAISEKDRTTGNEQYF